This T cell receptor beta chain was sequenced in a study of blood T cell repertoires in COVID-19. The overall study: The United States, Italy and Spain provided the acute and convalescent COVID-19 samples. From T cells, B-cell-depleted T cells, or PBMCs came the material, which was cDNA or gDNA.

CDR1 and CDR2 from the germline V gene are MDHEN and SYDVKM. CDR3 size: 14 residues. Trimming took 3 bases from V and 3 from J, leaving 11 bases between them. The method was immunoSEQ multiplex PCR; TCRdb's version includes in-frame clones alone and lacks a portion of them. Among about 120,000 clones listed, over 60% were seen once. The sequencing sample was made of peripheral blood. This clonotype was sampled from a woman in her seventies with acute or convalescent COVID-19. The chain joins TRBV28 to TRBJ1-1; no clear D. For the CDR3, the DNA is TGTGCCAGCAGTTTGGGCAGAAAGGACACTGAAGCTTTCTTT. Protein: CASSLGRKDTEAFF.